This T cell receptor (beta chain) was identified in a study of cytomegalovirus exposure and HLA in healthy donors. The study, taken as a whole, reports: Indistinguishability led to the exclusion of some V segments, TRBV6-2 and TRBV6-3 included. Analysis was performed later, and it showed HLA-associated TCR beta chains to be more clonally expanded than equally common others.

Concerning this clone: Its cognate antigen is unknown.

The donors comprised healthy bone marrow donors. PCR involved 60 Vbeta and 13 Jbeta primers. TCRdb's copy holds only in-frame clones and misses some; the assay was immunoSEQ multiplex PCR. The sample is made up of tens of thousands of clones, and the top ten hold 17% of it. Germline V lookup: CDR1 SQVTM, CDR2 ANQGSEA. V was trimmed by 6 bases and J by 5 bases, leaving 10 bases between them. CDR3 size: 12 residues. What was sequenced was PBMCs. V and J are TRBV29-1 and TRBJ2-2; D is uncertain. The origin of this receptor is a male donor in good health and CMV-seropositive. The DNA for the CDR3 is TGCAGCGTCACTTTTCTTACCGGGGAGCTGTTTTTT. Its translation is CSVTFLTGELFF.